A selection of T cell receptor beta chains follows, all from one sample in a study of regulatory T cells in long-lasting Graves disease. A single record per CDR3 protein comes from TCRdb applying MiXCR to the multiplex PCR reads. The profile shows 680,000 or so distinct CDR3 sequences, roughly 15% of them singletons. This sample was also put to use in a study of T cells in Graves' hyperthyroidism and ophthalmopathy.

Here the sequenced sample was peripheral blood mononuclear cells (PBMCs), taken at new diagnosis, from a patient treated with antithyroid drugs. Receptor source: a woman aged 25 to 39 with Graves disease. Each CDR3 is given with its conserved first and last residue. Each record gives: J gene, CDR3 length, D gene, clone size, V gene, CDR3 DNA, CDR3 protein. D genes are given only for firm matches. Size is omitted from some rows. Given values are once, few, many or a class for expanded clones.

TRBJ1-2 | 14 | - | many | TRBV6-2/TRBV6-3 | TGTGCCAGCAGTTACTCGATGCGGTCCTATGGCTACACCTTC | CASSYSMRSYGYTF
TRBJ2-1 | 15 | - | few | TRBV20-1 | TGCAGTGCTCCCGATCAGGGCAGCTCCTACAATGAGCAGTTCTTC | CSAPDQGSSYNEQFF
TRBJ1-6 | 14 | - | many | TRBV5-1 | TGCGCCAGCAGCTTGGGACAGGACGCCTCACCCCTCCACTTT | CASSLGQDASPLHF
TRBJ2-7 | 17 | TRBD2 | many | TRBV28 | TGTGCCAGCAGTTTAAACCTAGCGGGAGGATATTCCTACGAGCAGTACTTC | CASSLNLAGGYSYEQYF
TRBJ2-2 | 18 | TRBD2 | many | TRBV6-5 | TGTGCCAGCAGTTACTCAGTGTCTAGCGGGTTGATCACCGGGGAGCTGTTTTTT | CASSYSVSSGLITGELFF
TRBJ2-1 | 14 | TRBD1 | many | TRBV10-3 | TGTGCCATCAGTGACGGGACAGGGGGCAATGAGCAGTTCTTC | CAISDGTGGNEQFF
TRBJ2-5 | 15 | - | - | TRBV6-1 | TGTGCCAGCACTCCGAAGTGGACAGTTTCGGAGACCCAGTACTTC | CASTPKWTVSETQYF
TRBJ2-1 | 14 | TRBD1 | few | TRBV2 | TGTGCCAGCAAGCCCGGGACAGGGATAAATGAGCAGTTCTTC | CASKPGTGINEQFF
TRBJ1-2 | 16 | - | - | TRBV18 | TGTGCCAGCAAACAGGCGATGGGAGGTCTCGACTATGGCTACACCTTC | CASKQAMGGLDYGYTF
TRBJ1-1 | 12 | - | many | TRBV12-3/TRBV12-4 | TGTGCCAGCAGTTTGACGTACACTGAAGCTTTCTTT | CASSLTYTEAFF
TRBJ2-7 | 16 | - | many | TRBV5-1 | TGCGCCAGCAGCTTGGAAGGTCAGGGGCTCCGGGACGAGCAGTACTTC | CASSLEGQGLRDEQYF
TRBJ1-5 | 14 | - | few | TRBV20-1 | TGCAGTGCTAGACGGCCGGGGACCAATCAGCCCCAGCATTTT | CSARRPGTNQPQHF
TRBJ2-7 | 13 | - | many | TRBV28 | TGTGCCAGCAGTTTAATGGAGCCCTACGAGCAGTACTTC | CASSLMEPYEQYF
TRBJ2-1 | 13 | - | - | TRBV3-1 | TGTGCCAGCAGCCAAAAGGGTCCCAATGAGCAGTTCTTC | CASSQKGPNEQFF
TRBJ1-4 | 12 | TRBD1 | few | TRBV6-1 | TGTGCCACTCGGACAGGGAATGAAAAACTGTTTTTT | CATRTGNEKLFF
TRBJ2-1 | 16 | - | - | TRBV14 | TGTGCCAGCAGCCAACACGACCCAAAACTCTACAATGAGCAGTTCTTC | CASSQHDPKLYNEQFF
TRBJ2-7 | 14 | TRBD2 | - | TRBV6-1 | TGTGCCTCAAAAAGGGCGGGAGGGAACTACGAGCAGTACTTC | CASKRAGGNYEQYF
TRBJ2-1 | 16 | TRBD2 | many | TRBV28 | TGTGCCAGCAGCTATACGGGACTAGCGGGTTACAATGAGCAGTTCTTC | CASSYTGLAGYNEQFF
TRBJ2-7 | 13 | - | many | TRBV20-1 | TGCAGTGCTCTCTGGCGGAGCTCCTACGAGCAGTACTTC | CSALWRSSYEQYF
TRBJ2-7 | 15 | TRBD2 | - | TRBV6-1 | TGTGCCAGCAGTCTAGAGCTTAGCGGGATAAGCGAGCAGTACTTC | CASSLELSGISEQYF
TRBJ2-7 | 15 | - | - | TRBV19 | TGTGCCAGTAGTCTGGGGGCTAGCGGAGTCTACGAGCAGTACTTC | CASSLGASGVYEQYF
TRBJ1-5 | 15 | - | many | TRBV27 | TGTGCCAGCCGGGAGGGCGCCGGCGGATATCAGCCCCAGCATTTT | CASREGAGGYQPQHF
TRBJ2-5 | 15 | TRBD1 | many | TRBV24-1 | TGTGCCACCCCTAACGGGACAGCGTACCAAGAGACCCAGTACTTC | CATPNGTAYQETQYF
TRBJ2-7 | 14 | TRBD1 | - | TRBV7-2 | TGTGCCAGCAGCTTACGGACAGGGGCGCAAGAGCAGTACTTC | CASSLRTGAQEQYF
TRBJ2-3 | 14 | - | - | TRBV5-6 | TGTGCCAGCAATACTTACAGGGTCACAGATACGCAGTATTTT | CASNTYRVTDTQYF
TRBJ2-6 | 18 | TRBD2 | many | TRBV27 | TGTGCCAGCAGTTTAGTAGCGGGAGGGGGTTCTGGGGCCAACGTCCTGACTTTC | CASSLVAGGGSGANVLTF
TRBJ2-7 | 13 | - | - | TRBV19 | TGTGCCAGGGTCGGAGGCAATACCTACGAGCAGTACTTC | CARVGGNTYEQYF